The present T cell receptor (beta chain) was sequenced within a study of blood T cell repertoires in COVID-19 (dated by TCRdb to between 2020 and 2021). At the level of the whole study: Collaborator samples came from the United States, Italy and Spain and covered acute and convalescent phases of COVID-19. The prospective study material was composed of cDNA or gDNA derived from T cells, B-cell-depleted T cells, or PBMCs. Subjects who had been exposed to COVID-19, were actively infected with it, or had recovered from it provided the deeply sampled blood TCRbeta repertoires that made up the dataset. A freely available public database, intended as a resource for researchers studying the immune response to SARS-CoV-2, is where the repertoires were released. Samples were obtained from the ongoing ImmuneRACE study (first 160 participants) and from some 1,200 subjects provided by 6 global collaborators. A de-identified subject ID, COVID-19 status, age in years and sex were almost always included in the sample metadata. HLA class I and class II types, where available, came from metadata supplied by the sample provider rather than from assay-based typing.

The paper as a whole reports these results and caveats: The quantity of clinical and demographic metadata differed by source and by participant and was supplied without curation.

The collaborating institutions used their own protocols to collect whole blood in K2EDTA tubes. For TCRbeta analysis, collaborator samples were shipped as frozen whole blood, as isolated PBMCs, or as DNA extracted from either sample type. The immunoSEQ Assay, a bias-controlled multiplex PCR, was used to amplify TCRbeta CDR3 regions from genomic DNA. The original methods were these. Within the assay, amplification of reference gene primers was used to estimate how many nucleated cells each sample contained. Sequence reads were collapsed and filtered to measure the absolute abundance of every unique TCRbeta CDR3 rearrangement. For each sample, productive Simpson clonality was calculated as the square root of Simpson's diversity index across productive rearrangements. As stored in TCRdb, this immuneACCESS dataset retains in-frame rearrangements with V and J assigned. A fraction of the clones does not appear; measured against another copy, unresolved V genes explain less than half of the discrepancy, and the remainder lacks a known reason. The DNA was the basis for D and trimming; V, J and clone size are from that table. This sample has around 220,000 clones in its table, and 65% to 80% of those were observed once. The ten top clones hold 3% to 4% of the sample.

For this clone: The antigen it binds to is not known. No much larger clonotype is one base removed from it; base qualities were not supplied.

The sample comprised peripheral blood. The source is a woman between 40 and 55 years old with active or convalescent COVID-19.

The CDR3 reads as follows: CATSRGRHRNTEAFF. The bases read TGTGCCACCAGCAGAGGAAGACACAGGAACACTGAAGCTTTCTTT. Recombination connected TRBV15 to TRBJ1-1; there is no confident call for the D gene. Relative to germline, V is 1 base shorter and J is 1 base shorter, with 10 bases between their ends. The CDR3, from cysteine to phenylalanine, totals 15 residues. Only the CDR3 region is kept as DNA, spanning 45 bases read in frame from base 1. From a lookup of the germline V gene (reference sequence), CDR1 and CDR2 are LNHNV and YYDKDF.